This TCR beta chain was profiled in a study of control samples from healthy donors and cancer patients. CDR3 length: 16 residues. CDR1 is SGHRS, CDR2 YFSETQ, per germline. Trimming removed 0 bases from V and 3 bases from J; junction bases left unmatched: 2. Generated by immunoSEQ multiplex PCR, the TCRdb table keeps only in-frame clones and is missing some. The table includes 94,000 or so clones, approximately 84% detected once. This chain connects TRBV5-1 to TRBJ2-3, with 12 bases lining up with TRBD2. Sequenced sample: PBMCs. The receptor was isolated from a man in his 70s with lung cancer. CDR3: CASSLELAGGTDTQYF. CDR3 nucleotide sequence: TGCGCCAGCAGCTTGGAGCTAGCGGGGGGGACAGATACGCAGTATTTT.